Each of the 3 T cell receptor beta chains below was sequenced from the same sample in a study of blood T cells in healthy people across ages. A second about 7 to 12 cycle PCR used barcoded and J-beta primers. TCRdb redid the calling of the 5' RACE reads with MiXCR, one entry per CDR3 protein. This table holds around 870,000 distinct CDR3 sequences, under 30% found once. Sequenced sample: blood. The source of these receptors is a woman at least 80 years old in good health.

This clonotype has at least ten counts. This sequence joins TRBV20-1 and TRBJ1-1; D uncertain. Germline CDR1 DFQATT, CDR2 SNEGSKA (reference sequence). V lost 2 bases, J lost 0 bases, and 10 bases lay in between. The length of the CDR3 is 14 residues. The CDR3 sequence: CSARREPLNTEAFF. As DNA, the CDR3 is TGCAGTGCTAGACGGGAGCCCCTGAACACTGAAGCTTTCTTT.

This clonotype was detected many times. The V gene is TRBV2, the J gene TRBJ2-7; the match to TRBD1 covers 7 bases. V was pared by 5 bases and J by 0 bases, with 4 bases of the junction left unmatched. Germline V gene data show CDR1 as SNHLY and CDR2 as FYNNEI. The CDR3 contains 14 residues. CDR3 DNA: TGTGCCAGCAGTAAACAGGGGTCCTCCTACGAGCAGTACTTC. Amino acids: CASSKQGSSYEQYF.

This clonotype was recorded at least ten times. The chain employs TRBV4-2 and TRBJ1-5, with D hard to call. Trimming pared 1 base from V and 1 base from J, leaving 5 bases between. This CDR3 has 14 amino acids. The germline V gene has CDR1 LGHNA and CDR2 YNFKEQ. In DNA form, the CDR3 reads TGTGCCAGCAGCCAAGGTCACAGCAATCAGCCCCAGCATTTT. Its translation is CASSQGHSNQPQHF.